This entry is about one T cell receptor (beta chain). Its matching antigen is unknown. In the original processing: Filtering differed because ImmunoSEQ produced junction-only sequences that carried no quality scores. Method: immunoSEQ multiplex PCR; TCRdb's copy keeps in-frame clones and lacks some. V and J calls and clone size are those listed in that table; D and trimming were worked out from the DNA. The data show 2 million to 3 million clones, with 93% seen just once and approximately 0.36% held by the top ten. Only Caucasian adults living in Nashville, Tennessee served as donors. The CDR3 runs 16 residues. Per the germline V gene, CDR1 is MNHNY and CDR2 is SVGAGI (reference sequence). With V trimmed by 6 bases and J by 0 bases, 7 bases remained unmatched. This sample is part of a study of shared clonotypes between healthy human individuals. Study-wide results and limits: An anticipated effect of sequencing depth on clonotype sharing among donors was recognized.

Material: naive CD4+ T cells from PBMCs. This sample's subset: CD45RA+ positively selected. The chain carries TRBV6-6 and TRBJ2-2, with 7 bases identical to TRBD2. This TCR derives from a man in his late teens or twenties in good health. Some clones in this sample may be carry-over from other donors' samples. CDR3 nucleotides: TGTGCCAGCAGAATCCGTAGCGGGTCGAACACCGGGGAGCTGTTTTTT. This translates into CASRIRSGSNTGELFF.